A single sample gave rise to the 18 T cell receptor beta chains below, sequenced in a study of blood T cell repertoires in COVID-19. Sequencing used immunoSEQ multiplex PCR; TCRdb keeps in-frame clones, though not all of them. The sample carries approximately 150,000 clones, roughly 80% recorded once. Input material: PBMCs or T cells enriched from blood (not recorded which). Receptor source: a woman in her forties with acute COVID-19.

V gene TRBV4-1 combines with J gene TRBJ1-1; maybe TRBD1 (6 bases). V was clipped by 4 bases and J by 3 bases, with 12 bases between them. This CDR3 contains 14 residues. Looked up from germline, CDR1 is MGHRA and CDR2 is YSYEKL. CDR3: CASSRQGRDTEAFF. The CDR3 bases are TGCGCCAGCAGCCGGCAGGGGCGGGACACTGAAGCTTTCTTT.

This chain connects TRBV27 to TRBJ1-5; unclear D gene. Germline loops: CDR1 MNHEY, CDR2 SMNVEV (reference sequence). Trimming left V 5 bases short and J 0 bases short, with 8 bases between. This CDR3 spans 14 amino acids. CDR3 loop: CASSKLYSNQPQHF. The CDR3 DNA reads as TGTGCCAGCAGTAAGCTGTATAGCAATCAGCCCCAGCATTTT.

This clone was seen only a few times. The chain employs TRBV30 and TRBJ2-7; 10 bases agree with TRBD1. The germline gives CDR1 GTSNPN, CDR2 SVGIG (reference sequence). J lost 5 bases, V lost 2 bases, and 15 bases had no gene match. The CDR3 has 17 amino acids. CDR3 loop: CAWSPSFDRGRGNEQYV. CDR3 nucleotide sequence: TGTGCCTGGAGTCCGTCCTTTGACAGGGGGCGAGGCAACGAGCAGTACGTC.

The chain uses TRBV29-1 and TRBJ2-7; 7 bases map to TRBD1. The CDR3 is made up of 15 amino acids. Per the germline V gene, CDR1 is SQVTM and CDR2 is ANQGSEA. The V and J ends lost 6 bases and 2 bases, in that order; junction bases with no gene match: 13. CDR3 sequence reads: CSVYSRDRPPYEQYF. The CDR3 region has the DNA TGCAGCGTATACTCCCGGGACAGACCCCCCTACGAGCAGTACTTC.

This chain uses TRBV7-2 with TRBJ2-1; TRBD1 is a possible D gene (5 bases). This CDR3 has 17 amino acids. CDR1 and CDR2 from the germline V gene are SGHTA and FQGNSA. The V and J ends lost 6 bases and 0 bases respectively, with 18 bases between them. CDR3 coding DNA: TGTGCCAGCAGATCAGGGATGGGGAACCCCTCCTACAATGAGCAGTTCTTC. Its translation: CASRSGMGNPSYNEQFF.

In its sample, this clone was seen once. The rearrangement uses TRBV9 and TRBJ1-2; 8 bases map to TRBD1. Germline CDR1 is SGDLS and CDR2 is YYNGEE. The CDR3 is 16 amino acids. V lost 3 bases to trimming and J lost 6 bases; unmatched junction nucleotides: 13. The CDR3 spells CASSDSSGTGWNGYTF. As DNA, the CDR3 is TGTGCCAGCAGCGATTCCTCCGGGACAGGATGGAATGGCTACACCTTC.

The rearrangement uses TRBV12-3 or TRBV12-4 and TRBJ1-1; D is undetermined. The germline V and J ends were trimmed by 2 bases and 6 bases, with 7 bases remaining between them. This CDR3 is 12 amino acids long. CDR3 nucleotides: TGTGCCAGCAGTTTAAGACTACCTGAAGCTTTCTTT. This translates into CASSLRLPEAFF.

The rearrangement uses TRBV7-9 and TRBJ1-4, with a weak D call TRBD1 (5 bases). CDR1 is SEHNR, CDR2 FQNEAQ, per germline (reference sequence). The CDR3 sequence is 18 residues long. Trimming took off 0 bases at V and 10 bases at J, with 24 bases between the two ends. In DNA, the CDR3 is TGTGCCAGCAGCTTAGCGGTGGGGCCAGATACCCCCGTGGGAAAACTGTTTTTT. Encoded protein: CASSLAVGPDTPVGKLFF.

The chain recombines TRBV11-2 with TRBJ2-7; TRBD2 matches 9 bases. Trimming cost V 2 bases and J 3 bases; bases outside gene matches: 2. This CDR3 spans 14 amino acids. CDR1 is SGHAT and CDR2 is FQNNGV in the germline V gene. The CDR3 sequence is CASSLWREGYEQYF. In nucleotides, the CDR3 is TGTGCCAGCAGCTTATGGCGGGAGGGCTACGAGCAGTACTTC.

The rearrangement links TRBV12-5 to TRBJ1-1, with 8 bases matching TRBD1. CDR3 length: 17 amino acids. The junction had 7 bases not matched to a gene; V was cut back by 0 bases and J by 1 base. Germline CDR1 reads LGHNT; CDR2 reads FRNRAP. CDR3 DNA: TGTGCTAGTGGTTTGGTCAGGGGGCAGAGGGGGAACACTGAAGCTTTCTTT. Translating gives CASGLVRGQRGNTEAFF.

The rearrangement uses TRBV6-5 and TRBJ2-3; a weak D match, TRBD2 (6 bases). The V end lost 4 bases, the J end lost 6 bases, and 17 bases lay between the germline ends. The CDR3 extends over 15 amino acids. Germline loops: CDR1 MNHEY, CDR2 SVGAGI. The CDR3 bases are TGTGCCAGCAGTTTGGGACTCCCCTCCGGGGATACGCAGTATTTT. This codes for CASSLGLPSGDTQYF.

The genes are TRBV30 and TRBJ1-3, with D possibly being TRBD1 (6 bases). With 3 bases removed from V and 0 bases from J, the gap between germline ends came to 9 bases. The CDR3 length is 14 residues. Germline-derived CDR1 and CDR2 are GTSNPN and SVGIG (reference sequence). CDR3 sequence reads: CAWRQGSSGNTIYF. The CDR3, as DNA: TGTGCCTGGAGACAGGGAAGCTCTGGAAACACCATATATTTT.

The genes are TRBV9 and TRBJ1-1; 7 bases fit TRBD1. Germline trimming cut 4 bases from V and 1 base from J; bases unmatched to any gene: 7. The CDR3 contains 15 residues. CDR1 and CDR2 (germline): SGDLS, YYNGEE. This CDR3 reads CASSPKGAENTEAFF. CDR3 nucleotides: TGTGCCAGCAGCCCGAAGGGGGCAGAGAACACTGAAGCTTTCTTT.

J is TRBJ2-2 and V is TRBV9, with 8 positions matching TRBD1. Germline trimming cut 3 bases from V and 6 bases from J; bases unmatched to any gene: 22. This CDR3 spans 20 amino acids. The germline gives CDR1 SGDLS, CDR2 YYNGEE. CDR3 bases: TGTGCCAGCAGCGCCCAACCTACCGACGGGGACAGGTGGATCCCCGGGGAGCTGTTTTTT. Amino acids: CASSAQPTDGDRWIPGELFF.

This clone was observed a single time. This chain links TRBV3-1 (or the pseudogene TRBV3-2) with TRBJ2-7; the D gene is possibly TRBD1 (6 bases). The CDR3 totals 15 residues. V was pared by 1 base and J by 0 bases, with 10 bases between. Germline CDR1 is LGHDT and CDR2 is YNNKEL (reference sequence). The CDR3 DNA sequence: TGTGCCAGCAGCCAAGTCGGACAGTCCTCCTACGAGCAGTACTTC. This encodes CASSQVGQSSYEQYF.

V and J are TRBV7-9 and TRBJ1-6; the match to TRBD1 covers 7 bases. In germline, CDR1 is SEHNR, CDR2 FQNEAQ (reference sequence). This CDR3 is built from 14 residues. Trimming took 1 base from V and 10 from J; bases not matched to a gene: 4. As DNA, the CDR3 is TGTGCCAGCAGCTTAGGGGACAGACGATCACCCCTCCACTTT. As protein: CASSLGDRRSPLHF.

This sequence joins TRBV28 and TRBJ2-7, with 8 nucleotides matching TRBD1. This CDR3 is 14 amino acids long. The V segment lost 4 bases and the J segment 2 bases; nucleotides outside the gene matches: 4. Germline CDR1 MDHEN, CDR2 SYDVKM. The CDR3 is CASSSPGQAYEQYF. DNA for the CDR3: TGTGCCAGCAGTTCTCCGGGACAGGCCTACGAGCAGTACTTC.

CDR3 amino acids: CASSWDSPREQYV. The CDR3, as DNA: TGTGCCAGTTCTTGGGACTCACCTCGCGAGCAGTACGTC. The V gene is TRBV19, the J gene TRBJ2-7, with D possibly matching TRBD2 (6 bases). The CDR3 spans 13 residues. CDR1 and CDR2 from the germline V gene are LNHDA and SQIVND (reference sequence). With 8 bases removed from V and 6 bases from J, the gap between germline ends came to 17 bases.